The 17 T cell receptor beta chains presented below share a single source sample, sequenced in a study of shared clonotypes between healthy human individuals. Generated by immunoSEQ multiplex PCR, the TCRdb table keeps only in-frame clones and is missing some. The data contain hundreds of thousands of clones, 79% of them singletons. The source material was PBMCs. These receptors all stem from a woman between 40 and 55 years old in good health. Some clones in this sample may be carry-over from other donors' samples.

About this clone: Other DNA sequences in this specimen translate into the identical CDR3. This chain uses TRBV2 with TRBJ1-5; tentatively, D is TRBD1 (5 bases). CDR3 size: 14 residues. The V end lost 2 bases, the J end lost 2 bases, and 7 bases lay between the germline ends. Germline CDR1 is SNHLY and CDR2 is FYNNEI. DNA for the CDR3: TGTGCCAGCAGTGAACAGGGTGGCAATCAGCCCCAGCATTTT. Translation: CASSEQGGNQPQHF.

The chain links TRBV12-1 to TRBJ2-7; the D call TRBD2 from the table was never checked on the DNA. TRBV12-1 corresponds to a pseudogene. The CDR3 runs 18 residues. In nucleotides, the CDR3 is TGTGCCAGCAGCTTTGAGTCATTACGGGGGAGAAACACCTACGAGCAGTACTTC. Amino acids: CASSFESLRGRNTYEQYF.

The gene calls are TRBV6-4 and TRBJ2-3, with 9 bases lining up with TRBD2. CDR3 length equals 14 residues. Germline-derived CDR1 and CDR2 are MRHNA and SNTAGT. The J segment lost 2 bases and the V segment lost 4 bases, leaving 1 base of the junction unmatched. As DNA, the CDR3 is TGTGCCAGCAGTGTAGCGGGAGACACAGATACGCAGTATTTT. This translates into CASSVAGDTDTQYF.

This rearrangement joins TRBV7-2 to TRBJ2-5; the D gene could be TRBD1 or TRBD2 (5 bases each). Germline lookup yields CDR1 SGHTA and CDR2 FQGNSA. The CDR3 consists of 14 residues. The V end was cut by 5 bases, the J end by 5 bases, with 15 bases between. The DNA for the CDR3 is TGTGCCAGCAGCCCGTGGGGGAACGGCGAGACCCAGTACTTC. It yields the protein CASSPWGNGETQYF.

This rearrangement joins TRBV2 to TRBJ2-7, with D maybe TRBD1 (6 bases). The V and J ends lost 4 bases and 5 bases respectively, with 9 bases between them. This CDR3 has 12 amino acids. Germline V lookup: CDR1 SNHLY, CDR2 FYNNEI. The CDR3 loop is CASSGQVHEQYF. CDR3 bases: TGTGCCAGCAGTGGACAGGTTCACGAGCAGTACTTC. Supplemented by reference TRBV2 and TRBJ2-7, the full variable domain reads EPEVTQTPSHQVTQMGQEVILRCVPISNHLYFYWYRQILGQKVEFLVSFYNNEISEKSEIFDDQFSVERPDGSNFTLKIRSTKLEDSAMYFCASSGQVHEQYFGPGTRLTVT.

The J gene is TRBJ1-4, the V gene TRBV2, with TRBD1 matching over 7 bases. The V gene end was trimmed by 6 bases and the J gene end by 2 bases; junction bases not matched to a gene: 6. The CDR3 covers 15 residues. Germline V gene data show CDR1 as SNHLY and CDR2 as FYNNEI. The CDR3 DNA is TGTGCCAGCAGAAGACAGGGCCAGACTAATGAAAAACTGTTTTTT. It is translated as CASRRQGQTNEKLFF.

This sequence joins TRBV11-3 and TRBJ2-1; D is unclear. CDR3 size: 14 residues. V lost 0 bases and J 3 bases, leaving 6 bases between the germline ends. The germline CDR1 and CDR2 sequences are SGHNT and YENEEA. The CDR3 DNA reads TGTGCCAGCAGCTTAGAGGGTAGCTACAATGAGCAGTTCTTC. Translated: CASSLEGSYNEQFF.

The chain is built from TRBV5-5 and TRBJ1-2; D is possibly TRBD1 (6 bases). This CDR3 has 12 residues. Germline CDR1 is SGHKS and CDR2 is YYEKEE (reference sequence). With 3 bases removed from V and 8 bases from J, the gap between germline ends came to 11 bases. The CDR3 DNA is TGTGCCAGCAGCTCGGGGGGGCAAGGCTACACCTTC. This codes for CASSSGGQGYTF.

The rearrangement uses TRBV7-2 and TRBJ1-5; possibly TRBD1 for D (5 bases). The CDR3 totals 14 residues. Trimming took off 6 bases at V and 8 bases at J, with 17 bases between the two ends. The germline V gene has CDR1 SGHTA and CDR2 FQGNSA. The CDR3 bases are TGTGCCAGCAGGTCGCAGGGAGGGAGCGAGCCCCAGCATTTT. Translated, it gives CASRSQGGSEPQHF.

Here the CDR3 DNA reads TGTGCCAGCAGTCCCGGAGGGACAGGGGCTTCTGGGGCCAACGTCCTGACTTTC. Its translation: CASSPGGTGASGANVLTF. The V call is TRBV28, the J call TRBJ2-6; 10 positions match TRBD1. V was clipped by 5 bases and J by 1 base; unmatched bases: 8. The CDR3 is 18 amino acids. Germline assignment: CDR1 MDHEN and CDR2 SYDVKM.

The CDR3 region is CASSLEGTSYNEQFF. Here the CDR3 DNA reads TGCGCCAGCAGCTTGGAAGGCACCTCCTACAATGAGCAGTTCTTC. The V gene is TRBV5-1, the J gene TRBJ2-1; D not certain. The CDR3 extends over 15 amino acids. Looked up from germline, CDR1 is SGHRS and CDR2 is YFSETQ. Trimming took off 0 bases at V and 0 bases at J, with 7 bases between the two ends.

V gene TRBV28 combines with J gene TRBJ2-7; D gene uncertain. The CDR3 consists of 13 residues. From germline, CDR1 is MDHEN and CDR2 SYDVKM. V was pared by 6 bases and J by 2 bases, with 11 bases between. The CDR3 here is CASRPLTPYEQYF. In DNA, the CDR3 is TGTGCCAGCAGGCCGTTGACCCCCTACGAGCAGTACTTC.

CDR3 amino acids: CASSRAGMNTEAFF. CDR3 coding DNA: TGTGCCAGCAGCCGGGCGGGGATGAACACTGAAGCTTTCTTT. The rearrangement uses TRBV6-5 and TRBJ1-1; no clear D gene. The CDR3 has 14 residues. The V and J ends lost 6 bases and 0 bases respectively, with 11 bases between them. Germline V gives CDR1 MNHEY, CDR2 SVGAGI.

The chain links TRBV7-2 to TRBJ2-3; D is undetermined. V was shortened by 4 bases and J by 0 bases, with 14 bases between the two germline ends. Germline values: CDR1 SGHTA, CDR2 FQGNSA. The CDR3 loop spans 16 amino acids. The CDR3 reads CASSYTGRPSTDTQYF. CDR3 in DNA: TGTGCCAGCAGCTATACCGGACGCCCTAGCACAGATACGCAGTATTTT.

The J gene is TRBJ2-1, the V gene TRBV5-1, with 12 bases fitting TRBD2. The trim removed 4 bases at V and 6 bases at J, leaving 5 bases unmatched. Germline V gives CDR1 SGHRS, CDR2 YFSETQ. The CDR3 consists of 15 residues. The CDR3 loop is CASSPLLAGGNEQFF. The DNA of the CDR3 is TGCGCCAGCAGCCCTCTACTAGCGGGAGGCAATGAGCAGTTCTTC.

The J gene is TRBJ1-2, the V gene TRBV30; perhaps TRBD1 as D (6 bases). The CDR3 runs to 13 residues. Germline CDR1 is GTSNPN and CDR2 is SVGIG (reference sequence). V dropped 3 bases and J dropped 0 bases, with 8 bases sitting between them. The chain's CDR3 is CAWRGAPNYGYTF. CDR3 DNA: TGTGCCTGGAGGGGGGCGCCTAACTATGGCTACACCTTC. Full variable domain (missing parts from reference TRBV30 and TRBJ1-2): SQTIHQWPATLVQPVGSPLSLECTVEGTSNPNLYWYRQAAGRGLQLLFYSVGIGQISSEVPQNLSASRPQDRQFILSSKKLLLSDSGFYLCAWRGAPNYGYTFGSGTRLTVV.

This clone was observed once. One end of the junction is discordant with germline, which a read error may explain. V and J are TRBV28 and TRBJ1-5; possible D gene TRBD1, 6 bases. CDR1 and CDR2 (germline): MDHEN, SYDVKM. The CDR3 is made up of 15 amino acids. DNA of the CDR3: TGTGCCAGCAAAAAGCCGGACAGCCAGAATCAGCCCCGGCATTTT. It codes for CASKKPDSQNQPRHF. The complete variable domain, with remaining parts taken from reference TRBV28 and TRBJ1-5, reads DVKVTQSSRYLVKRTGEKVFLECVQDMDHENMFWYRQDPGLGLRLIYFSYDVKMKEKGDIPEGYSVSREKKERFSLILESASTNQTSMYLCASKKPDSQNQPRHFGDGTRLSIL.